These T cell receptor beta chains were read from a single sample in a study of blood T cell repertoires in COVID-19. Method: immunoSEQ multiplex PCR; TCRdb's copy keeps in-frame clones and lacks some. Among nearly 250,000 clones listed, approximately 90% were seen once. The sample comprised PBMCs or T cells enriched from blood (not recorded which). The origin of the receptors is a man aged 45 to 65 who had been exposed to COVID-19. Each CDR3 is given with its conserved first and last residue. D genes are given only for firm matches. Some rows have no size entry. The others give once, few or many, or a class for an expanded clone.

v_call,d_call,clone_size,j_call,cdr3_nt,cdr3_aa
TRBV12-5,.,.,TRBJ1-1,TGTGCTAGTGGTCAAACAGGCGTCACTGAAGCTTTCTTT,CASGQTGVTEAFF
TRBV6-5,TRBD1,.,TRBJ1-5,TGTGCCAGCAGCGCGACAGGGGTGAGCAATCAGCCCCAGCATTTT,CASSATGVSNQPQHF
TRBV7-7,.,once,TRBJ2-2,TGTGCTAGCAGCTTATTAGGGGGGGACACCGGGGAGCTGTTTTTT,CASSLLGGDTGELFF
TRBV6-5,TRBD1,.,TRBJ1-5,TGTGCCAGCAAAAAGGGACAGGGCGTTAGTCAGCCCCAGCATTTT,CASKKGQGVSQPQHF
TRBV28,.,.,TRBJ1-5,TGTGCCAGCAATACAGGAATGGGAAGCAATCAGCCCCAGCATTTT,CASNTGMGSNQPQHF
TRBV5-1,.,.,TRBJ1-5,TGCGCCAGCAGCCAGGGGTTTGGGGGCAATCAGCCCCAGCATTTT,CASSQGFGGNQPQHF
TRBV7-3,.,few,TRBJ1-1,TGTGCCAGCAGTTTTCTCCCCGGGCAGGGTGCTTTCTTT,CASSFLPGQGAFF
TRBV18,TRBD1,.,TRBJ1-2,TGTGCCAGCTCACCACGGGACAGTTACTATGGCTACACCTTC,CASSPRDSYYGYTF
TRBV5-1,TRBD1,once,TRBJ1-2,TGCGCCAGCAGCTTGGGACAGGGGGCGGACGGCTACACCTTC,CASSLGQGADGYTF
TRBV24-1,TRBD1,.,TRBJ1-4,TGTGCCACCAGTGAGTTCACAGGGGGCGGTGAAAAACTGTTTTTT,CATSEFTGGGEKLFF
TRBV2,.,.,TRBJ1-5,TGTGCCAGCAGTGAAAGCGGGATCAGCAATCAGCCCCAGCATTTT,CASSESGISNQPQHF
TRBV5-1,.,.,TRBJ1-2,TGCGCCAGCAGCTTGGCCGGGGCTAACTATGGCTACACCTTC,CASSLAGANYGYTF
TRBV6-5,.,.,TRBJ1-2,TGTGCCAGCAGTTACCGCCCCTTTTACGGAGGCTATGGCTACACCTTC,CASSYRPFYGGYGYTF
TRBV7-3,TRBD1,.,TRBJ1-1,TGTGCCAGCAGCAGGGGACAGGGGAACACTGAAGCTTTCTTT,CASSRGQGNTEAFF
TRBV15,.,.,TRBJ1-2,TGTGCCACCAGCAGAGGCCAGGGGCTTGACTATGGCTACACCTTC,CATSRGQGLDYGYTF
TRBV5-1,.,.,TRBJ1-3,TGCGCCAGCAGCCCCGACAGGCTCGACACCATATATTTT,CASSPDRLDTIYF
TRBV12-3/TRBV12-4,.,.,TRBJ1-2,TGTGCCAGCAGTTTAAGGGAGAGAGGTGGCTACACCTTC,CASSLRERGGYTF
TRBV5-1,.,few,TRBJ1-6,TGCGCCAGCAGCTTGAATAGTGGCAGGTCACCCCTCCACTTT,CASSLNSGRSPLHF
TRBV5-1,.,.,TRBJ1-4,TGCGCCAGCAGCTTGGGGGCGTCTAATGAAAAACTGTTTTTT,CASSLGASNEKLFF
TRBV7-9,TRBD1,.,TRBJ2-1,TGTGCCAGCAGTCGAGGACAGGGGGCTGGGTTCTTC,CASSRGQGAGFF
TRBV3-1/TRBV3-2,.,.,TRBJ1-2,TGTGCCAGCAGCCCCCCCCAGGGGTTGTATGGCTACACCTTC,CASSPPQGLYGYTF